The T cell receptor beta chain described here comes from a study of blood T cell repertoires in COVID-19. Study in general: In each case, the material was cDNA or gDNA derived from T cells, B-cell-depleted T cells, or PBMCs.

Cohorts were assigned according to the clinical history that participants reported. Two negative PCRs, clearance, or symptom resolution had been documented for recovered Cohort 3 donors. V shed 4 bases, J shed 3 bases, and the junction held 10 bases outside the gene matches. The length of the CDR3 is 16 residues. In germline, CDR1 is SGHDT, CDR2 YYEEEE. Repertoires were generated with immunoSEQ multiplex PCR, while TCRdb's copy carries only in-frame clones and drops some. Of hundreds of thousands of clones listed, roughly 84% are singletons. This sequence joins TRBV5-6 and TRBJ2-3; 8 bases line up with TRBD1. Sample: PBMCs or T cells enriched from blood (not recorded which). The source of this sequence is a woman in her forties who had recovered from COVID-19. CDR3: CASSGLRQGWTDTQYF. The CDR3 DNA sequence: TGTGCCAGCAGCGGACTACGACAGGGGTGGACAGATACGCAGTATTTT. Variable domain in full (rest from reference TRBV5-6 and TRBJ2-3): DAGVTQSPTHLIKTRGQQVTLRCSPKSGHDTVSWYQQALGQGPQFIFQYYEEEERQRGNFPDRFSGHQFPNYSSELNVNALLLGDSALYLCASSGLRQGWTDTQYFGPGTRLTVL.